A selection of T cell receptor beta chains follows, all from one sample in a study of cytomegalovirus exposure and HLA in healthy donors. The data were produced by immunoSEQ multiplex PCR, yet TCRdb's version contains in-frame clones alone and is incomplete. Here the sample spans roughly 160,000 clones, 75% to 85% being singletons. Sequenced: PBMCs. Receptors originate from a woman aged 45-65 years in good health and CMV-seronegative. Both conserved end residues are part of each CDR3. The D gene is left open where the match is weak. Clone sizes are given selectively: once, few, many, or a class where the clone is expanded.

d_gene	abundance	v_gene	j_gene	CDR3nt	CDR3aa
TRBD1	NA	TRBV10-2	TRBJ2-3	TGCGCCAGCAGGACTTTAGGGGACAGGGATACAGATACGCAGTATTTT	CASRTLGDRDTDTQYF
NA	NA	TRBV5-5	TRBJ2-7	TGTGCCAGCAGCTTGGACATAGAGGTCAACTACGAGCAGTACTTC	CASSLDIEVNYEQYF
NA	once	TRBV5-8	TRBJ2-1	TGTGCCAGCAGCTCTGGAGTGACCTCCTACAATGAGCAGTTCTTC	CASSSGVTSYNEQFF
NA	NA	TRBV19	TRBJ2-7	TGTGCCAGTAGTACGGAGGGAACGATCCCCTACGAGCAGTACTTC	CASSTEGTIPYEQYF
TRBD1	NA	TRBV2	TRBJ2-1	TGTGCCAGCAGGGGAGGACAGGGCTTTAAGATCAATGAGCAGTTCTTC	CASRGGQGFKINEQFF
TRBD1	NA	TRBV27	TRBJ1-4	TGTGCCAGCAGTTTATTGGGACAGTCCTATGAAAAACTGTTTTTT	CASSLLGQSYEKLFF
TRBD2	NA	TRBV19	TRBJ2-1	TGTGCCAGTAGTATAGAAAGCGGGGTTTACAATGAGCAGTTCTTC	CASSIESGVYNEQFF
TRBD1	NA	TRBV5-1	TRBJ1-2	TGCGCCAGCAGCTCGGGACAGTGGAGGGATCATTACTATGGCTACACCTTC	CASSSGQWRDHYYGYTF
TRBD1	NA	TRBV10-3	TRBJ1-2	TGTGCCATCAGCGAAGAACAGGGGTTCAATGGCTACACCTTC	CAISEEQGFNGYTF
TRBD2	NA	TRBV5-4	TRBJ2-3	TGTGCCAGCAGCTTGGTAGCGGGGAGCACAGATACGCAGTATTTT	CASSLVAGSTDTQYF
NA	many	TRBV4-1	TRBJ1-1	TGCGCCAGCAGCCGAGATTCAAGGAGCACTGAAGCTTTCTTT	CASSRDSRSTEAFF
NA	few	TRBV19	TRBJ1-5	TGTGCCAGTAGGGGACTCTATAGCAATCAGCCCCAGCATTTT	CASRGLYSNQPQHF
NA	NA	TRBV7-9	TRBJ1-3	TGTGCCAGCAGCACTACCCAGCGAAACTCTGGAAACACCATATATTTT	CASSTTQRNSGNTIYF
NA	NA	TRBV5-1	TRBJ2-2	TGCGCCAGCAGCTTGACTACGGCACAAACCGGGGAGCTGTTTTTT	CASSLTTAQTGELFF
NA	NA	TRBV5-5	TRBJ2-5	TGTGCCAGCAGCTTTGGTTCAGGCCTTGGTGAGACCCAGTACTTC	CASSFGSGLGETQYF
NA	few	TRBV5-1	TRBJ2-7	TGCGCCAGCGGACTTGGGGTCAGAAGCTCCTACGAGCAGTACTTC	CASGLGVRSSYEQYF
NA	NA	TRBV5-1	TRBJ2-5	TGCGCCAGCAGCTTAGGACAACCCCAAGAGACCCAGTACTTC	CASSLGQPQETQYF
TRBD1	NA	TRBV7-2	TRBJ2-7	TGTGCCAGCAGCTCCGGGACAGGAAGGTACGAGCAGTACTTC	CASSSGTGRYEQYF
NA	NA	TRBV7-7	TRBJ2-7	TGTGCCAGCAGCTTACCAGGAAACGTCTACGAGCAGTACTTC	CASSLPGNVYEQYF
TRBD1	NA	TRBV6-6	TRBJ1-1	TGTGCCAGCAGTTCCGACAGGGTGGAGTTGGGCACTGAAGCTTTCTTT	CASSSDRVELGTEAFF
NA	NA	TRBV7-9	TRBJ2-5	TGTTCCAGCAGCTTATCCGTGGAGACCCAGTACTTC	CSSSLSVETQYF
TRBD1	few	TRBV14	TRBJ2-7	TGTGCCAGCAGCCAAGATAGGGACGTGCGGGACAGGGGTTCCCTTTTCTCCTACGAGCAGTACTTC	CASSQDRDVRDRGSLFSYEQYF
TRBD2	NA	TRBV5-4	TRBJ2-3	TGTGCCAGCAGCTTTAAACTGTTAGCGGGGGGGTCCACAGATACGCAGTATTTT	CASSFKLLAGGSTDTQYF
NA	NA	TRBV19	TRBJ2-7	TGTGCCAGTACCGTAGGGGCAGGGGACGAGCAGTACTTC	CASTVGAGDEQYF
NA	NA	TRBV4-2	TRBJ2-5	TGTGCCAGCAGCCCTGCCGGCGGTTCCTCCCGACAGCTCCAAGAGACCCAGTACTTC	CASSPAGGSSRQLQETQYF
NA	NA	TRBV12-5	TRBJ2-3	TGTGCTAGTGGTTTGGTACCTGAGCAGGGCGGCACAGATACGCAGTATTTT	CASGLVPEQGGTDTQYF
NA	NA	TRBV5-4	TRBJ1-3	TGTGCCAGCAGCTTGGGCAGGGGAAACACCATATATTTT	CASSLGRGNTIYF
NA	NA	TRBV7-2	TRBJ2-4	TGTGCCAGCAGTCCGATGAGGCTGGACACTGCCAAAAACATTCAGTACTTC	CASSPMRLDTAKNIQYF
TRBD1	NA	TRBV5-1	TRBJ2-3	TGCGCCAGCAGCTCGACAGGGCCGCCAGATACGCAGTATTTT	CASSSTGPPDTQYF
NA	few	TRBV28	TRBJ2-7	TGTGCCAGCACCTTCGCGGACTCCCCTAGGGGGGAGCAGTACTTC	CASTFADSPRGEQYF
TRBD1	NA	TRBV5-6	TRBJ2-1	TGTGCCAGCAGAGCCAGGGACAGGAGCCTTTATGAGCAGTTCTTC	CASRARDRSLYEQFF
TRBD1	NA	TRBV9	TRBJ1-3	TGTGCCAGCAGCGTAGCCCTACAGGGGGCTGGAAACACCATATATTTT	CASSVALQGAGNTIYF
NA	NA	TRBV28	TRBJ1-4	TGTGCCACTGCGGGGGGATTGGAAAAACTGTTTTTT	CATAGGLEKLFF
TRBD1	NA	TRBV9	TRBJ2-7	TGTGCCAGCAGCGTAGAAGGGACAGGGGTCGAGCAGTACTTC	CASSVEGTGVEQYF
TRBD2	NA	TRBV10-3	TRBJ2-2	TGTGCCATCAGCCAAAGACTAGCGGGAGGAATCGACACCGGGGAGCTGTTTTTT	CAISQRLAGGIDTGELFF
TRBD1	NA	TRBV7-9	TRBJ1-2	TGTGCCAGCAGCCGGACAGGGTATGGCTACACCTTC	CASSRTGYGYTF
NA	NA	TRBV4-3	TRBJ1-2	TGCGCCAGCAGCCAAGATCTTCCGAACTATGGCTACACCTTC	CASSQDLPNYGYTF
TRBD1	NA	TRBV7-9	TRBJ2-2	TGTGCCAGCAGCTCACCCGGACAGGGGGGCACCGGGGAGCTGTTTTTT	CASSSPGQGGTGELFF